This T cell receptor (beta chain) comes out of a study of siplizumab effects on memory and regulatory T cells. Study-wide points: Most alloreactive clones went unmapped to unstimulated subsets; only a minor fraction mapped.

Data came from immunoSEQ multiplex PCR; TCRdb stores just in-frame clones and leaves some out. The table shows over 90,000 clones, with roughly 92% occurring only once. This clone was seen repeatedly, ten times or more. Its specificity is unknown. Distinct nucleotide sequences in the sample also encode this CDR3. Germline loops: CDR1 SGDLS, CDR2 YYNGEE. The V gene lost 0 bases and the J gene lost 5 bases, with 9 bases spanning the gap. The CDR3 loop spans 14 amino acids. The chain joins TRBV9 to TRBJ1-5, with D unresolved. The TCR originated in a human donor in good health. Sequencing was carried out using CD4+ T cells sorted from blood. CDR3 in DNA: TGTGCCAGCAGCGTAGGTCAAGAGGATCAGCCCCAGCATTTT. This encodes CASSVGQEDQPQHF.